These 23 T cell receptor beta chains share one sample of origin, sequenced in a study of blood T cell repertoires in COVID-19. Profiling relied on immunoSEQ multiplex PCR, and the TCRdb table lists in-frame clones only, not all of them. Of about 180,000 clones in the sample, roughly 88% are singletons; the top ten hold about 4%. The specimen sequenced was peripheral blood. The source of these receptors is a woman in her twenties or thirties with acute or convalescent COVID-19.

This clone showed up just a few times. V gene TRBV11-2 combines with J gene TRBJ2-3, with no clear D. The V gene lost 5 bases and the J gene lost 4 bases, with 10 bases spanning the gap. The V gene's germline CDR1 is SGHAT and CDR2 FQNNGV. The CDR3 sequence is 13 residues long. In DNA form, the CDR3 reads TGTGCCAGCAGCCCCAACCTAGCAGATACGCAGTATTTT. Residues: CASSPNLADTQYF. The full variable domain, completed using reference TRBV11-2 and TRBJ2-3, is EAGVAQSPRYKIIEKRQSVAFWCNPISGHATLYWYQQILGQGPKLLIQFQNNGVVDDSQLPKDRFSAERLKGVDSTLKIQPAKLEDSAVYLCASSPNLADTQYFGPGTRLTVL.

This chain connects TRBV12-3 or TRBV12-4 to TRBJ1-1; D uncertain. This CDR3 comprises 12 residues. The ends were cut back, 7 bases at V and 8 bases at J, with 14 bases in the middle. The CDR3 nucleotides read TGTGCCAGCACCCCTGGGGAGGCAGAAGCTTTCTTT. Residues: CASTPGEAEAFF.

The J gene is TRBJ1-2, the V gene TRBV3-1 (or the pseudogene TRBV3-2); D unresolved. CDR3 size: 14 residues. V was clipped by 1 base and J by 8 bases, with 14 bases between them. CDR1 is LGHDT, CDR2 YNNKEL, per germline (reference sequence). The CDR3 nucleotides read TGTGCCAGCAGCCAAGTTCGGAGCGGCGACGGCTACACCTTC. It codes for CASSQVRSGDGYTF.

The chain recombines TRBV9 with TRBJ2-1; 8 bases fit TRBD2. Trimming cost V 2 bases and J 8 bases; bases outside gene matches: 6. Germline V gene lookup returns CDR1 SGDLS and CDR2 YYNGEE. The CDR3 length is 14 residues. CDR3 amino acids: CASSVTGGLDEQFF. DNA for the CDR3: TGTGCCAGCAGCGTCACGGGAGGGTTGGATGAGCAGTTCTTC.

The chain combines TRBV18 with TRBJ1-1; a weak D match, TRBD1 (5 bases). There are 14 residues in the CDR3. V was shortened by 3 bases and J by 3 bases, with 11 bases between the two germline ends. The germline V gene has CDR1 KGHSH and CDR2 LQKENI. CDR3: CASSPRVSDTEAFF. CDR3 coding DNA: TGTGCCAGCTCACCCAGGGTATCAGACACTGAAGCTTTCTTT.

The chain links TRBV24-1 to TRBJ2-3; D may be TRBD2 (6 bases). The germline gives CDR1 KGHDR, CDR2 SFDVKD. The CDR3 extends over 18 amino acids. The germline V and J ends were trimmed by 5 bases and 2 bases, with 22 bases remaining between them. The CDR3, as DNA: TGTGCCACCAGTGCCCTGGTTGGCGGGGATTCAGACACAGATACGCAGTATTTT. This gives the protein CATSALVGGDSDTDTQYF.

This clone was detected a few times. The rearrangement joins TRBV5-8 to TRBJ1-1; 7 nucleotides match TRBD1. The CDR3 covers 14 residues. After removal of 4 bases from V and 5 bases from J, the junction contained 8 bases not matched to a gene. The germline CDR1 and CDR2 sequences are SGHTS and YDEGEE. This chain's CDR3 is CASSLRGLGTEAFF. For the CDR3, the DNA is TGTGCCAGCAGCCTTAGGGGGCTTGGAACTGAAGCTTTCTTT.

CDR3 protein: CASSLRGGTTEETQYF. The CDR3 nucleotides read TGTGCCAGCAGCTTAAGGGGGGGGACAACAGAAGAGACCCAGTACTTC. The chain is built from TRBV7-2 and TRBJ2-5, with a tentative D call TRBD2 (7 bases). The CDR3 runs 16 residues. Germline V gives CDR1 SGHTA, CDR2 FQGNSA. V was cut by 2 bases and J by 3 bases, with 16 bases left in between.

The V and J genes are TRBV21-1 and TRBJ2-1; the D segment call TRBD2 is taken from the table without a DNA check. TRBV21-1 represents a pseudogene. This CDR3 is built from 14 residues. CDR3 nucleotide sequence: TGTGCCGAGTATAGCGGGAGCTCCTACAATGAGCAGTTCTTC. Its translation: CAEYSGSSYNEQFF.

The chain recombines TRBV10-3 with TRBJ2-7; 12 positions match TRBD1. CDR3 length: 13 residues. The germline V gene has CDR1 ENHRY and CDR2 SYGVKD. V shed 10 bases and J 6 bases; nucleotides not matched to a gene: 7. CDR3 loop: CATTGTGGSEQYF. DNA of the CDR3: TGTGCCACGACCGGGACAGGGGGCAGCGAGCAGTACTTC.

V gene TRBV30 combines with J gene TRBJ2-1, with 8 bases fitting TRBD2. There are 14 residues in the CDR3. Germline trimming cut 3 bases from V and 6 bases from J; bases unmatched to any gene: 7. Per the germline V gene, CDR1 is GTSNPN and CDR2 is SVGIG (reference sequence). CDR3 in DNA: TGTGCCTGGAGGCTAGCGGGTTCCGTCAATGAGCAGTTCTTC. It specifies CAWRLAGSVNEQFF.

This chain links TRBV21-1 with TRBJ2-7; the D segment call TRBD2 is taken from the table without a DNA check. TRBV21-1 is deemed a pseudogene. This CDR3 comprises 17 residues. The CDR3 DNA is TGTGCCAGCAGCAAAGGGGCCCTAAGAGCGGCCCCCTACGAGCAGTACTTC. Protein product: CASSKGALRAAPYEQYF.

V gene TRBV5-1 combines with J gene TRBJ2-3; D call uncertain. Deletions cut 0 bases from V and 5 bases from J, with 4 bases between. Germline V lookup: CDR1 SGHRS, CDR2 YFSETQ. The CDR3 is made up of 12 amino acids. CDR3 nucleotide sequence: TGCGCCAGCAGCTTGGTTATAGATACGCAGTATTTT. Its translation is CASSLVIDTQYF.

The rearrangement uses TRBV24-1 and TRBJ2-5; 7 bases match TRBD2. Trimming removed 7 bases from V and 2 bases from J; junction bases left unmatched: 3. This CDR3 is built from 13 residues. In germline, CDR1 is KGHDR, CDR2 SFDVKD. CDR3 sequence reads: CATSSSGQETQYF. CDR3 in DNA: TGTGCCACCAGCTCTAGCGGTCAAGAGACCCAGTACTTC.

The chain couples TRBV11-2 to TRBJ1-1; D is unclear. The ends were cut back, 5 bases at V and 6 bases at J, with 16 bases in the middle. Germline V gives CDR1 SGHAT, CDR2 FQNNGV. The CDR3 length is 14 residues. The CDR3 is CASSHYQQFPEAFF. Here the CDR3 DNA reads TGTGCCAGCAGCCACTATCAGCAATTCCCTGAAGCTTTCTTT.

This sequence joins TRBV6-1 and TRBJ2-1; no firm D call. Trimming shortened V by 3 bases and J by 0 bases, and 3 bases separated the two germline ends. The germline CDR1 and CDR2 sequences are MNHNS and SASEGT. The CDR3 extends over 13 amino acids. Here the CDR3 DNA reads TGTGCCAGCAGTGAGAGCTCCTACAATGAGCAGTTCTTC. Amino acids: CASSESSYNEQFF.

CDR3 amino acids: CASGPDSIYYGYTF. In nucleotides, the CDR3 is TGCGCCAGCGGCCCGGACAGCATCTACTATGGCTACACCTTC. V gene TRBV5-1 combines with J gene TRBJ1-2, with D possibly TRBD1 on 6 matching bases. From germline, CDR1 is SGHRS and CDR2 YFSETQ. The V end lost 7 bases, the J end lost 3 bases, and 16 bases lay between the germline ends. CDR3 length: 14 residues. Full variable domain (remainder filled in from reference TRBV5-1 and TRBJ1-2): KAGVTQTPRYLIKTRGQQVTLSCSPISGHRSVSWYQQTPGQGLQFLFEYFSETQRNKGNFPGRFSGRQFSNSRSEMNVSTLELGDSALYLCASGPDSIYYGYTFGSGTRLTVV.

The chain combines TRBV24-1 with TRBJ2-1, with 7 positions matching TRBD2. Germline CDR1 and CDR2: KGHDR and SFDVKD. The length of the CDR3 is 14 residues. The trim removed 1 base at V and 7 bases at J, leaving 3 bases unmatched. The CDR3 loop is CATSDLTSVNEQFF. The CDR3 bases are TGTGCCACCAGTGATTTAACTAGCGTGAATGAGCAGTTCTTC.

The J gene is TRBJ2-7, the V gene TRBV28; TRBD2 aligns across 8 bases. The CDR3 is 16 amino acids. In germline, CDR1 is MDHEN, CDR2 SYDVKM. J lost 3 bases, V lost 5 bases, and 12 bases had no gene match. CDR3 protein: CASSPPGILADYEQYF. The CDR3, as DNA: TGTGCCAGCAGTCCCCCTGGGATACTAGCGGACTACGAGCAGTACTTC.

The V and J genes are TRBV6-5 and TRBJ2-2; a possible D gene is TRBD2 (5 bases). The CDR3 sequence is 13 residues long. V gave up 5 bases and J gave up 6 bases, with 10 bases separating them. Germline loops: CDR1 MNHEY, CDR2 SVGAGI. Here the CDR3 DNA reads TGTGCCAGCAGTACGGCCGGGGCCGGGGAGCTGTTTTTT. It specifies CASSTAGAGELFF.

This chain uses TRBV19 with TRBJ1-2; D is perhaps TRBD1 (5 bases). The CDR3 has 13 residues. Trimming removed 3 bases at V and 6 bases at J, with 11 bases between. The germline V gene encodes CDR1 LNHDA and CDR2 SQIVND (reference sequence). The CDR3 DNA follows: TGTGCCAGTAGTATTCGGAGGGGCCATGGCTACACCTTC. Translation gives CASSIRRGHGYTF.

CDR3 region: CASSLAGHTDTQYF. Written as DNA, the CDR3 is TGCGCCAGCAGCTTAGCGGGACACACAGATACGCAGTATTTT. The rearrangement joins TRBV5-1 to TRBJ2-3, with D tentatively TRBD2 (7 bases). This CDR3 is 14 amino acids long. Germline V lookup: CDR1 SGHRS, CDR2 YFSETQ. Between the trimmed V and J ends, which lost 2 bases and 2 bases, there was a span of 9 bases.

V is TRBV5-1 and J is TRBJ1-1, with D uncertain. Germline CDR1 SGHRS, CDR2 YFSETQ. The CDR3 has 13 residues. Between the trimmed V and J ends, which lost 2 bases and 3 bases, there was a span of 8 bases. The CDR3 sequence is CASSFTVDTEAFF. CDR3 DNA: TGCGCCAGCAGCTTTACAGTCGACACTGAAGCTTTCTTT.